A selection of T cell receptor beta chains follows, all from one sample in a study of blood T cells in healthy people across ages. MiXCR was run by TCRdb on the 5' RACE reads, yielding one entry per CDR3 protein. The sample lists approximately 1.5 million distinct CDR3 sequences, roughly 43% occurring once. The specimen sequenced was blood. The source is a young woman in good health. Both conserved end residues are part of each CDR3. D genes are given only for firm matches. Clone size is shown for a subset of rows, as once, few, many or a class of expanded clone.

J: TRBJ2-5
D: TRBD1
V: TRBV27
size: .
CDR3: CASSEQGVWETQYF
DNA: TGTGCCAGCAGTGAACAGGGGGTTTGGGAGACCCAGTACTTC

J: TRBJ1-1
D: .
V: TRBV7-2
size: many
CDR3: CASSFGQGYTEAFF
DNA: TGTGCCAGCAGCTTTGGGCAGGGATACACTGAAGCTTTCTTT

J: TRBJ2-1
D: .
V: TRBV4-3
size: once
CDR3: CASSREFLGGGYNEQFF
DNA: TGCGCCAGCAGCCGGGAGTTTTTAGGAGGAGGGTACAATGAGCAGTTCTTC

J: TRBJ1-2
D: TRBD1
V: TRBV19
size: .
CDR3: CASSLQGRGPTGRFDGYTF
DNA: TGTGCCAGTAGTCTCCAAGGACGGGGGCCGACAGGGCGGTTTGATGGCTACACCTTC

J: TRBJ1-1
D: TRBD1
V: TRBV29-1
size: .
CDR3: CSVGAGGLPEAFF
DNA: TGCAGCGTTGGGGCAGGGGGTCTTCCTGAAGCTTTCTTT

J: TRBJ2-3
D: .
V: TRBV10-3
size: .
CDR3: CAIATGDTDTQYF
DNA: TGTGCCATCGCAACCGGGGACACAGATACGCAGTATTTT

J: TRBJ2-3
D: .
V: TRBV15
size: few
CDR3: CATSRGTGLLTDTQYF
DNA: TGTGCCACCAGCAGAGGGACGGGACTCCTCACAGATACGCAGTATTTT

J: TRBJ1-2
D: TRBD1
V: TRBV11-2
size: few
CDR3: CASSLEGDRDTF
DNA: TGTGCCAGCAGCTTAGAAGGAGACAGGGACACCTTC

J: TRBJ2-1
D: TRBD2
V: TRBV4-2
size: .
CDR3: CASSQVGGSSPYYNEQFF
DNA: TGTGCCAGCAGCCAAGTAGGCGGGAGTTCCCCCTACTACAATGAGCAGTTCTTC

J: TRBJ2-1
D: .
V: TRBV6-6
size: .
CDR3: CASSYHQGRVNEQFF
DNA: TGTGCCAGCAGTTATCACCAGGGCCGTGTGAATGAGCAGTTCTTC

J: TRBJ2-1
D: TRBD1
V: TRBV9
size: .
CDR3: CASSVLTGVYNEQFF
DNA: TGTGCCAGCAGCGTATTGACAGGGGTTTACAATGAGCAGTTCTTC

J: TRBJ1-1
D: .
V: TRBV10-3
size: .
CDR3: CAISETDTEAFF
DNA: TGTGCCATCAGTGAGACGGACACTGAAGCTTTCTTT

J: TRBJ2-5
D: TRBD1
V: TRBV6-6
size: .
CDR3: CASSPPLGQGAGETQYF
DNA: TGTGCCAGCAGTCCCCCGTTGGGGCAGGGGGCAGGGGAGACCCAGTACTTC

J: TRBJ2-2
D: TRBD2
V: TRBV14
size: .
CDR3: CASSHPKPGLAPTGELFF
DNA: TGTGCCAGCAGCCACCCCAAACCGGGACTAGCTCCCACCGGGGAGCTGTTTTTT

J: TRBJ2-3
D: .
V: TRBV24-1
size: few
CDR3: CATSARTTTDTQYF
DNA: TGTGCCACCAGTGCGAGGACAACCACAGATACGCAGTATTTT

J: TRBJ2-5
D: .
V: TRBV20-1
size: .
CDR3: CSARVDGDRETQYF
DNA: TGCAGTGCTAGAGTCGACGGGGATCGAGAGACCCAGTACTTC

J: TRBJ2-2
D: .
V: TRBV20-1
size: once
CDR3: CNARPRASPGGELFF
DNA: TGCAATGCTAGACCCCGGGCCTCCCCCGGAGGGGAGCTGTTTTTT

J: TRBJ2-4
D: .
V: TRBV6-2/TRBV6-3
size: few
CDR3: CASSYLNSKNIQYF
DNA: TGTGCCAGCAGTTACCTTAACAGCAAAAACATTCAGTACTTC

J: TRBJ1-2
D: .
V: TRBV7-9
size: few
CDR3: CASSLDRQVSNYGYTF
DNA: TGTGCCAGCAGCTTAGATCGACAGGTTTCTAACTATGGCTACACCTTC

J: TRBJ2-3
D: .
V: TRBV21-1
size: few
CDR3: CASSKAKRYTDTQYF
DNA: TGTGCCAGCAGCAAAGCCAAGCGGTACACAGATACGCAGTATTTT

J: TRBJ1-1
D: TRBD1
V: TRBV15
size: .
CDR3: CATSRARGPYLNTEAFF
DNA: TGTGCCACCAGCAGAGCCAGGGGGCCCTACTTGAACACTGAAGCTTTCTTT

J: TRBJ2-5
D: .
V: TRBV5-1
size: .
CDR3: CASSLQHQETQYF
DNA: TGCGCCAGCAGCTTGCAGCACCAAGAGACCCAGTACTTC

J: TRBJ2-3
D: .
V: TRBV29-1
size: .
CDR3: CSVGMDGSNTQYF
DNA: TGCAGCGTTGGGATGGATGGTAGTAATACGCAGTATTTT

J: TRBJ1-1
D: .
V: TRBV27
size: few
CDR3: CASSLNSYRGPGTEAFF
DNA: TGTGCCAGCAGTTTAAACTCCTACCGTGGCCCAGGGACTGAAGCTTTCTTT

J: TRBJ2-7
D: .
V: TRBV2
size: .
CDR3: CASRASGREQYF
DNA: TGTGCCAGCAGAGCCTCGGGTCGTGAGCAGTACTTC

J: TRBJ2-5
D: TRBD2
V: TRBV18
size: .
CDR3: CASSPGGDSQYF
DNA: TGTGCCAGCTCCCCGGGAGGGGATAGTCAGTACTTC

J: TRBJ2-3
D: TRBD2
V: TRBV29-1
size: .
CDR3: CSVGGLAGVSGQYF
DNA: TGCAGCGTTGGAGGACTAGCGGGAGTAAGCGGGCAGTATTTT

J: TRBJ2-7
D: TRBD1
V: TRBV25-1
size: .
CDR3: CASPGSGQDSYEQYF
DNA: TGTGCCAGCCCTGGATCGGGACAGGATTCCTACGAGCAGTACTTC

J: TRBJ2-2
D: .
V: TRBV12-3/TRBV12-4
size: .
CDR3: CASRQTENTGELFF
DNA: TGTGCCAGCAGACAGACAGAAAACACCGGGGAGCTGTTTTTT

J: TRBJ2-1
D: .
V: TRBV4-1
size: .
CDR3: CASSQGSLQASVLFF
DNA: TGCGCCAGCAGCCAAGGATCGCTCCAAGCCTCCGTCTTGTTCTTC

J: TRBJ2-3
D: TRBD2
V: TRBV2
size: .
CDR3: CASSLSSGGGDTQYF
DNA: TGTGCCAGCAGTTTGTCTAGCGGGGGAGGAGATACGCAGTATTTT

J: TRBJ1-2
D: .
V: TRBV27
size: once
CDR3: CASSFSGEGKDNYGYTF
DNA: TGTGCCAGCAGTTTTTCAGGGGAGGGGAAGGATAACTATGGCTACACCTTC

J: TRBJ2-6
D: .
V: TRBV6-1
size: .
CDR3: CASVSSGADVLTF
DNA: TGTGCCAGCGTGAGCTCTGGGGCCGACGTCCTGACTTTC

J: TRBJ2-7
D: TRBD2
V: TRBV7-2
size: few
CDR3: CASTLGVAGGPNEQYF
DNA: TGTGCCAGCACCCTTGGAGTAGCGGGAGGGCCCAACGAGCAGTACTTC

J: TRBJ2-7
D: TRBD1
V: TRBV11-2
size: .
CDR3: CASSLRMGQGDTYEQYF
DNA: TGTGCCAGCAGCTTACGCATGGGACAGGGGGATACTTACGAGCAGTACTTC

J: TRBJ1-2
D: .
V: TRBV3-1
size: few
CDR3: CASSQNRVYGYTF
DNA: TGTGCCAGCAGCCAAAACAGGGTGTATGGCTACACCTTC

J: TRBJ2-7
D: .
V: TRBV30
size: few
CDR3: CAWSQDGGPYEQYF
DNA: TGTGCCTGGAGTCAGGACGGGGGACCCTACGAGCAGTACTTC

J: TRBJ2-6
D: .
V: TRBV14
size: .
CDR3: CASSQGSMATGANVLTF
DNA: TGTGCCAGCAGCCAAGGGTCTATGGCCACGGGGGCCAACGTCCTGACTTTC

J: TRBJ2-3
D: .
V: TRBV28
size: few
CDR3: CASSAGFPPQYF
DNA: TGTGCCAGCAGTGCCGGCTTCCCTCCGCAGTATTTT